The T cell receptor beta chain described here comes from a study of T cells in Graves' hyperthyroidism and ophthalmopathy. Clinical symptoms, serum thyroxine, TRAb, thyroid ultrasound and orbital computed tomography informed diagnoses. This CDR3 region has 12 residues. J lost 6 bases, V lost 7 bases, and 7 bases had no gene match. The germline V gene encodes CDR1 SGHRS and CDR2 YFSETQ. Amplified TCR beta CDR3 regions derived from RNA transcripts. With the HTBI primer set, the TCR CDR3 went through a first round of RT-PCR. TCRdb redid the calling of the multiplex PCR reads with MiXCR, one entry per CDR3 protein. Altogether roughly 560,000 distinct CDR3 sequences are present, under 15% being singletons, with the ten largest covering about 4.5%.

This chain links TRBV5-1 with TRBJ2-7; TRBD2 agrees at 7 bases. The sample consisted of blood. The receptor was isolated from a woman aged 35 to 49 with Graves' ophthalmopathy. Here the CDR3 reads CASHIGGGEQYF. The CDR3 DNA is TGCGCCAGCCACATTGGGGGGGGCGAGCAGTACTTC.